This passage covers 8 T cell receptor beta chains from one sample sequenced in a study of blood T cell repertoires in COVID-19. The table came from immunoSEQ multiplex PCR; TCRdb's copy has only in-frame clones and leaves some out. The repertoire includes 300,000 to 400,000 clones, 85% to 90% of them detected once, and about 6% sits in the top ten. The sample consisted of peripheral blood. These receptors came from a woman aged 45 to 65 with COVID-19, enrolled during active disease.

This chain joins TRBV19 and TRBJ2-5, with TRBD1 identical over 9 bases. The CDR3 runs 17 residues. Per the germline V gene, CDR1 is LNHDA and CDR2 is SQIVND (reference sequence). Trimming took 3 bases from V and 5 from J; bases not matched to a gene: 13. The CDR3 reads CASSMNGRTGEGETQYF. In nucleotides, the CDR3 is TGTGCCAGTAGTATGAACGGGAGGACAGGGGAGGGGGAGACCCAGTACTTC. Using reference TRBV19 and TRBJ2-5 for the parts outside the CDR3, the full variable domain is DGGITQSPKYLFRKEGQNVTLSCEQNLNHDAMYWYRQDPGQGLRLIYYSQIVNDFQKGDIAEGYSVSREKKESFPLTVTSAQKNPTAFYLCASSMNGRTGEGETQYFGPGTRLLVL.

This clone has just a few counts. The CDR3 bases are TGTGCCACCAGTGATTCGGGGGACAGTCCCCGAGCTACGCAGTATTTT. This gives the protein CATSDSGDSPRATQYF. The V and J genes are TRBV24-1 and TRBJ2-3; possible D gene TRBD1, 7 bases. The germline V and J ends were trimmed by 2 bases and 8 bases, with 19 bases remaining between them. The CDR3 contains 16 residues. CDR1 and CDR2 from the germline V gene are KGHDR and SFDVKD.

The DNA for the CDR3 is TGTGCCAGCAGTTACGCTGACACGACGAACACTGAAGCTTTCTTT. Its translation is CASSYADTTNTEAFF. This sequence joins TRBV6-2 or TRBV6-3 and TRBJ1-1, with D uncertain. The CDR3 length is 15 residues. Germline assignment: CDR1 MNHEY and CDR2 SVGEGT. The V gene lost 2 bases and the J gene lost 1 base, with 11 bases spanning the gap.

The genes are TRBV21-1 and TRBJ2-2; whether TRBD2, the table's D call, matches the DNA was not checked. TRBV21-1 is a pseudogene segment. The CDR3 contains 15 residues. This CDR3 is CASSKALADTGELFF. The CDR3 DNA sequence: TGTGCCAGCAGCAAAGCCTTAGCGGACACCGGGGAGCTGTTTTTT.

V gene TRBV7-3 combines with J gene TRBJ1-1; D may be TRBD1 (6 bases). The CDR3 contains 15 residues. Trimming took off 0 bases at V and 5 bases at J, with 13 bases between the two ends. Germline CDR1 reads SGHTA; CDR2 reads FQGTGA. CDR3 sequence (DNA): TGTGCCAGCAGCTTAACGGACAGCTCTTTGACTGAAGCTTTCTTT. Amino acid sequence: CASSLTDSSLTEAFF.

V is TRBV7-2 and J is TRBJ2-5, with 10 bases that match TRBD1. The V gene end was trimmed by 4 bases and the J gene end by 5 bases; junction bases not matched to a gene: 4. The CDR3 runs to 14 residues. Germline V gene data show CDR1 as SGHTA and CDR2 as FQGNSA. This CDR3 reads CASSSDRGHETQYF. The CDR3 DNA is TGTGCCAGCAGCTCAGACAGGGGGCATGAGACCCAGTACTTC. Full variable domain (remainder filled in from reference TRBV7-2 and TRBJ2-5): GAGVSQSPSNKVTEKGKDVELRCDPISGHTALYWYRQSLGQGLEFLIYFQGNSAPDKSGLPSDRFSAERTGGSVSTLTIQRTQQEDSAVYLCASSSDRGHETQYFGPGTRLLVL.

The rearrangement links TRBV6-5 to TRBJ1-3; no reliable D call. Germline loops: CDR1 MNHEY, CDR2 SVGAGI. CDR3 length: 14 amino acids. Between the trimmed V and J ends, which lost 5 bases and 4 bases, there was a span of 12 bases. CDR3 nucleotides: TGTGCCAGCAGTAACACTAGAGCGGGAAACACCATATATTTT. Protein sequence: CASSNTRAGNTIYF.

The chain joins TRBV10-2 to TRBJ2-1, with TRBD2 matching over 11 bases. The CDR3 is 16 residues long. The V gene end was trimmed by 0 bases and the J gene end by 11 bases; junction bases not matched to a gene: 9. Germline assignment: CDR1 WSHSY and CDR2 SAAADI. This CDR3 is CASSESRFSGRAKQFF. The CDR3 bases are TGCGCCAGCAGTGAGTCCCGCTTTAGCGGGAGGGCTAAGCAGTTCTTC.